The clone carrying this T cell receptor beta chain was recorded at least ten times. Antigen: not known. These data come from a study of T cells in Graves' hyperthyroidism and ophthalmopathy. Study-wide results and limits: Through a model of 13 V-J features, ophthalmopathy was separated from stable hyperthyroidism.

Any symptoms of ophthalmopathy came after the first hyperthyroidism diagnosis, from which the blood sample dates. Amplified TCR beta CDR3 regions derived from RNA transcripts. During a first-round RT-PCR of the TCR CDR3, the HTBI primer set was used. TCRdb itself ran the multiplex PCR reads through MiXCR, one entry per CDR3 protein. The table records 350,000 to 450,000 distinct CDR3 sequences, about a sixth of them present only once. The specimen was blood. This receptor was identified in a woman in her 30s with Graves' hyperthyroidism that later progressed to Graves' ophthalmopathy.

The DNA of the CDR3 is TGTGCCTGGAGGAAGGAAAATTCTAATGAAAAACTGTTTTTT. The encoded protein is CAWRKENSNEKLFF. V and J are TRBV30 and TRBJ1-4, with no clear D. Germline assignment: CDR1 GTSNPN and CDR2 SVGIG (reference sequence). Trimming removed 3 bases from V and 3 bases from J, with 11 bases in between. This CDR3 spans 14 amino acids. Variable domain in full (rest from reference TRBV30 and TRBJ1-4): SQTIHQWPATLVQPVGSPLSLECTVEGTSNPNLYWYRQAAGRGLQLLFYSVGIGQISSEVPQNLSASRPQDRQFILSSKKLLLSDSGFYLCAWRKENSNEKLFFGSGTQLSVL.